This T cell receptor beta chain was documented in a study of T cell responses to AZD1222 COVID-19 vaccine. General study points: With two AZD1222 doses given, Spike-specific TCR breadth and depth both rose.

Sequencing was performed with immunoSEQ multiplex PCR; in TCRdb, only in-frame clones are kept and a portion is missing. The profile shows about 120,000 clones, more than 85% of them singletons. The sample holds one count of this clone. What it binds is unknown. From germline, CDR1 is LNHDA and CDR2 SQIVND (reference sequence). Trimming left V 7 bases short and J 4 bases short, with 13 bases between. The CDR3 has 13 amino acids. The sequence was obtained from an adult who received the AZD1222 COVID-19 vaccine. The J gene is TRBJ1-1, the V gene TRBV19, with unresolved D. The material was peripheral blood, obtained 28 days after the second AZD1222 dose. CDR3 sequence (DNA): TGTGCCAGTACCAACATAGGTGTCACTGAAGCTTTCTTT. It is translated as CASTNIGVTEAFF.